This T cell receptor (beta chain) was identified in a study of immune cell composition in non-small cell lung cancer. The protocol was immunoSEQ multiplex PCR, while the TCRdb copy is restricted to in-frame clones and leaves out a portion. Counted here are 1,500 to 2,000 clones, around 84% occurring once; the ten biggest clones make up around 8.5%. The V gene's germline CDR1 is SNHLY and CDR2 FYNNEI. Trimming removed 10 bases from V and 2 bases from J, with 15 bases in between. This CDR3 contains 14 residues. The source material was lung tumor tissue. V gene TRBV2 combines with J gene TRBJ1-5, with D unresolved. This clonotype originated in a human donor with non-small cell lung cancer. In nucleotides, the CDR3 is TGTGCCACCTCTTTTTCGAGGGGCAATCAGCCCCAGCATTTT. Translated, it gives CATSFSRGNQPQHF.